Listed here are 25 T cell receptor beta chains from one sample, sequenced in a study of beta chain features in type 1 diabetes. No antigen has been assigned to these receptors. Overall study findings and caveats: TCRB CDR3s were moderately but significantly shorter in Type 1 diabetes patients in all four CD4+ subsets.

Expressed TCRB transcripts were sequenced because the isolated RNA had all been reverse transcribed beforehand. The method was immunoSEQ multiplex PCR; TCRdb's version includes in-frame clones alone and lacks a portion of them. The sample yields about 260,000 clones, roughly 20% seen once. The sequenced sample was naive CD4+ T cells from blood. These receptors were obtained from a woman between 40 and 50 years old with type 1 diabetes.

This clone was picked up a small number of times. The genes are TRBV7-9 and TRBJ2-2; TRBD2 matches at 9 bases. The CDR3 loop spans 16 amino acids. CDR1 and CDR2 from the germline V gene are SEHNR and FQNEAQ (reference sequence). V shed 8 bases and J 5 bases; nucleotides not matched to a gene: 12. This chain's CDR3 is CASGPGASGITGELFF. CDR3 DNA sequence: TGTGCCAGCGGTCCCGGTGCTAGCGGGATAACCGGGGAGCTGTTTTTT.

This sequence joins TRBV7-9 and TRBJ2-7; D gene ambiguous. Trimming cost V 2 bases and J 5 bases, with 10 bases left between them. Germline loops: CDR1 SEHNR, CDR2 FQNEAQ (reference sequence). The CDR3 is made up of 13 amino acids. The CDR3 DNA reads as TGTGCCAGCAGCTTACCCCCAAAAAACGAGCAGTACTTC. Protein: CASSLPPKNEQYF.

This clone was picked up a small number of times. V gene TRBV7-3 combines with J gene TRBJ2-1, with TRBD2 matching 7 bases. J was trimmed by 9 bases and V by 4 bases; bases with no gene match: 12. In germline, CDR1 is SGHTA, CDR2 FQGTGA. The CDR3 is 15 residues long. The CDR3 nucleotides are TGTGCCAGCAGCTCGGGTAGCGGGCCATTGGGTGAGCAGTTCTTC. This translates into CASSSGSGPLGEQFF.

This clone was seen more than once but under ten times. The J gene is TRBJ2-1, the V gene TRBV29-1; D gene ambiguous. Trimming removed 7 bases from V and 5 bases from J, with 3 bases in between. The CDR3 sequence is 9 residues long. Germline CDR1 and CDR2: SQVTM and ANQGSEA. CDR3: CSGDNEQFF. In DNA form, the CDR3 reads TGCAGCGGCGACAATGAGCAGTTCTTC.

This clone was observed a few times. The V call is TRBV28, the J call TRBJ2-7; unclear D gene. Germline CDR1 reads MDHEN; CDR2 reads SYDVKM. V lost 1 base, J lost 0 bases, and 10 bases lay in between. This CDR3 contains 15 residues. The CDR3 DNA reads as TGTGCCAGCAGTTTATCGGCTTCTAGCTCCTACGAGCAGTACTTC. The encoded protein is CASSLSASSSYEQYF.

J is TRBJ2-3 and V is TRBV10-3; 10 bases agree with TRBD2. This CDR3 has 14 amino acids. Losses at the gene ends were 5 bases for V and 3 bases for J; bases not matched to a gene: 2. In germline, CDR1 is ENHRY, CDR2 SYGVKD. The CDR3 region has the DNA TGTGCCATCAGTTCTAGCGGGGGTACAGATACGCAGTATTTT. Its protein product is CAISSSGGTDTQYF.

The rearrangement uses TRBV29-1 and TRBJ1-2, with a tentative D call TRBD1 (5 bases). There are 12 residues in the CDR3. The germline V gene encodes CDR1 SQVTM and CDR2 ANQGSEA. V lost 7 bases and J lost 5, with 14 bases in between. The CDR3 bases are TGCAGCGCCCGCGGGGCGGGGTATGGCTACACCTTC. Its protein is CSARGAGYGYTF. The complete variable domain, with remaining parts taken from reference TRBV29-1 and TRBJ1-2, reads SAVISQKPSRDICQRGTSLTIQCQVDSQVTMMFWYRQQPGQSLTLIATANQGSEATYESGFVIDKFPISRPNLTFSTLTVSNMSPEDSSIYLCSARGAGYGYTFGSGTRLTVV.

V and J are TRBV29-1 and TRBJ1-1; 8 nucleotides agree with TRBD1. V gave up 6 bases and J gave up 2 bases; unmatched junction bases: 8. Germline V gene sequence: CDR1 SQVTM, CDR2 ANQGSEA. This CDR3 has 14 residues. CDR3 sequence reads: CSVLGDRSNTEAFF. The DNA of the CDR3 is TGCAGCGTCCTGGGGGACAGGTCAAACACTGAAGCTTTCTTT.

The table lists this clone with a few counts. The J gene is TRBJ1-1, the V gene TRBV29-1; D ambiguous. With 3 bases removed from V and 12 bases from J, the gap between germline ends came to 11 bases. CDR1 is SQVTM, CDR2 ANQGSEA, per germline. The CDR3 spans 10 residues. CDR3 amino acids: CSVEEDPTFF. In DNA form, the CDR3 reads TGCAGCGTTGAGGAGGACCCGACTTTCTTT. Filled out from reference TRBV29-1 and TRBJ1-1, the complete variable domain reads SAVISQKPSRDICQRGTSLTIQCQVDSQVTMMFWYRQQPGQSLTLIATANQGSEATYESGFVIDKFPISRPNLTFSTLTVSNMSPEDSSIYLCSVEEDPTFFGQGTRLTVV.

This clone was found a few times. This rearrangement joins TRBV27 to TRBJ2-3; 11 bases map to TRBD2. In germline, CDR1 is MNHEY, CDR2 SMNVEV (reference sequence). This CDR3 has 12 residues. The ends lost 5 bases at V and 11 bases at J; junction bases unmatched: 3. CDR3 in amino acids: CASSLAGGEQYF. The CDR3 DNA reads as TGTGCCAGCAGTCTAGCGGGGGGCGAGCAGTATTTT.

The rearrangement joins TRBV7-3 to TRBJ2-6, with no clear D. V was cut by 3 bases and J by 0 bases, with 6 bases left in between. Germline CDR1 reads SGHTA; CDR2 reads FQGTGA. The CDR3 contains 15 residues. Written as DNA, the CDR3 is TGTGCCAGCAGCTTGCGTGGCTCTGGGGCCAACGTCCTGACTTTC. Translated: CASSLRGSGANVLTF.

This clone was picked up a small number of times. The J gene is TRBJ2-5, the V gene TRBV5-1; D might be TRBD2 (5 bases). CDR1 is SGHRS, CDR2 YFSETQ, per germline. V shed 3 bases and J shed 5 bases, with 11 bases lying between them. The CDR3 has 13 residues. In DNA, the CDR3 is TGCGCCAGCAGCTCAGACCCGGGGGAGACCCAGTACTTC. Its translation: CASSSDPGETQYF.

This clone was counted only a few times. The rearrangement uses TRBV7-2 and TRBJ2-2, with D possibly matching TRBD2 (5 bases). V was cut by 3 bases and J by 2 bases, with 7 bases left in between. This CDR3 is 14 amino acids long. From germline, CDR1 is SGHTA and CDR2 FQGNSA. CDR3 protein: CASSFGVNTGELFF. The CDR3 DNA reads TGTGCCAGCAGCTTCGGGGTTAACACCGGGGAGCTGTTTTTT.

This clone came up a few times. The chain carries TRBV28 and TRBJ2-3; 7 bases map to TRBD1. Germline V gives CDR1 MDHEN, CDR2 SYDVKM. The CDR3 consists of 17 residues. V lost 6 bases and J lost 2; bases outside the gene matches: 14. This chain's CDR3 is CASRTVRDSRHTDTQYF. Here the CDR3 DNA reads TGTGCCAGCAGGACCGTCCGGGACAGCAGACACACAGATACGCAGTATTTT.

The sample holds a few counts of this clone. For the CDR3, the DNA is TGCAGCGTCTGGGGAGGGCTAGCGGCTAGCACAGATACGCAGTATTTT. Its translation: CSVWGGLAASTDTQYF. The V and J genes are TRBV29-1 and TRBJ2-3; 7 bases line up with TRBD2. Germline V CDR1 and CDR2: SQVTM, ANQGSEA. The V and J ends lost 6 bases and 0 bases, in that order; junction bases with no gene match: 12. CDR3 length: 16 residues.

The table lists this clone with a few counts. The CDR3 sequence is CASSPGQSFGEQYF. CDR3 DNA sequence: TGTGCCAGCAGCCCGGGACAGAGTTTTGGTGAGCAGTACTTC. The chain couples TRBV5-6 to TRBJ2-7; 7 bases align to TRBD1. The CDR3 totals 14 residues. Trimming took 4 bases from V and 7 from J; bases not matched to a gene: 11. Germline V gene lookup returns CDR1 SGHDT and CDR2 YYEEEE.

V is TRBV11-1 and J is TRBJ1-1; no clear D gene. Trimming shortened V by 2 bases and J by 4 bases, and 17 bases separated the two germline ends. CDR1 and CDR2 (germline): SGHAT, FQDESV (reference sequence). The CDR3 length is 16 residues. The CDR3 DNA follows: TGTGCCAGCAGCTTATGGAGAACCGCCGGCCTCACTGAAGCTTTCTTT. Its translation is CASSLWRTAGLTEAFF. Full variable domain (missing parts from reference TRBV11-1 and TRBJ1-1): EAEVAQSPRYKITEKSQAVAFWCDPISGHATLYWYRQILGQGPELLVQFQDESVVDDSQLPKDRFSAERLKGVDSTLKIQPAELGDSAMYLCASSLWRTAGLTEAFFGQGTRLTVV.

The CDR3 sequence: CASSRDRGAIQYF. The CDR3 DNA sequence: TGTGCCAGCAGTCGGGACAGGGGAGCCATTCAGTACTTC. The chain combines TRBV6-1 with TRBJ2-4; 10 nucleotides agree with TRBD1. The CDR3 has 13 residues. Germline lookup yields CDR1 MNHNS and CDR2 SASEGT. Losses at the gene ends were 5 bases for V and 9 bases for J; bases not matched to a gene: 4.

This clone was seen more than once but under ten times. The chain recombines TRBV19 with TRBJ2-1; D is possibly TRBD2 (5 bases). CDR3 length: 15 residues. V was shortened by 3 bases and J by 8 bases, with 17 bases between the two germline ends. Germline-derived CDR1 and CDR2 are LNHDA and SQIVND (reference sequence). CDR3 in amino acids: CASSIDSRVGDEQFF. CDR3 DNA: TGTGCCAGTAGTATCGATTCGCGGGTCGGAGATGAGCAGTTCTTC.

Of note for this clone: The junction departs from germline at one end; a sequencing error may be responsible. CDR3 amino acids: CASSLGSGGPTNTQYF. In nucleotides, the CDR3 is TGTGCCAGCAGTTTGGGAAGCGGGGGGCCCACAAATACGCAGTATTTT. The V gene is TRBV28, the J gene TRBJ2-3; TRBD2 agrees at 9 bases. The CDR3 is made up of 16 amino acids. Germline values: CDR1 MDHEN, CDR2 SYDVKM.

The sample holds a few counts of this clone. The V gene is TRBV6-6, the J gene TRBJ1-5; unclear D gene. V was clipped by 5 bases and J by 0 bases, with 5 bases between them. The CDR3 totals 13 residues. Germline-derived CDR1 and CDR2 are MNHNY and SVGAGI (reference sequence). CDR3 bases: TGTGCCAGCAGTCCAAATAGCAATCAGCCCCAGCATTTT. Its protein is CASSPNSNQPQHF.

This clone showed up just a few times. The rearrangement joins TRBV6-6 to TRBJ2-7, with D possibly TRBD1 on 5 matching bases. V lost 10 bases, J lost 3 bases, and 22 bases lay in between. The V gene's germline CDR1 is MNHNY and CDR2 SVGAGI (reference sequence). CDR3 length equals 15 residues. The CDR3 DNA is TGTGCCACCTCCTTAGGGCCAGGGATAGGCTACGAGCAGTACTTC. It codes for CATSLGPGIGYEQYF.

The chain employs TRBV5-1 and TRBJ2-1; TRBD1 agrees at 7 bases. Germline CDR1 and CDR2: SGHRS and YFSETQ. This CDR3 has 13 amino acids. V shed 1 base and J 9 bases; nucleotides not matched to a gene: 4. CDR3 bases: TGCGCCAGCAGCTTGTCCCGGGACAGTGAGCAGTTCTTC. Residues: CASSLSRDSEQFF.

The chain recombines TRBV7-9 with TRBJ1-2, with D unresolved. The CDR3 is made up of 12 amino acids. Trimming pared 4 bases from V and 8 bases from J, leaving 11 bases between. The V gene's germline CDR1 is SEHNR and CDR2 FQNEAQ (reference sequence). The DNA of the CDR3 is TGTGCCAGCAGCTCAGGCAGTAACGGCTACACCTTC. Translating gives CASSSGSNGYTF.

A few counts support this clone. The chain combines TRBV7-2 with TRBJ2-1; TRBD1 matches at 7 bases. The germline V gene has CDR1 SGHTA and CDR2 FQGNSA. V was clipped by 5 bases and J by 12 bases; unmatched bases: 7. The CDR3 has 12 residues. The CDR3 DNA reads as TGTGCCAGCAGCCAATACAGGGGATGGCAGTTCTTC. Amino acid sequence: CASSQYRGWQFF.